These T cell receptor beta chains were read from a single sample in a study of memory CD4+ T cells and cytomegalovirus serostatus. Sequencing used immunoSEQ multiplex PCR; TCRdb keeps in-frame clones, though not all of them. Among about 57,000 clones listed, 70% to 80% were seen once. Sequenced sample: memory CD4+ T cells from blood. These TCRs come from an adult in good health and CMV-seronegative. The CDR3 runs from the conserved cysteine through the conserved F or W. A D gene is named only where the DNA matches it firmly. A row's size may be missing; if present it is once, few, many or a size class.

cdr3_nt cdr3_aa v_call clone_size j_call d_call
TGTGCCAGCAGGGGCGGAAGCTCTGGAAACACCATATATTTT CASRGGSSGNTIYF TRBV2 NA TRBJ1-3 NA
TGTGCCAGCAGTTTCAAGAGAACCTACGAGCAGTACTTC CASSFKRTYEQYF TRBV27 NA TRBJ2-7 NA
TGTGCCAGCAGTTTACCTCCAGGGTCGGGCACCGGGGAGCTGTTTTTT CASSLPPGSGTGELFF TRBV28 NA TRBJ2-2 NA
TGTGCCTGGAGTGGAAGGACGACAATCGTCTACGAGCAGTACTTC CAWSGRTTIVYEQYF TRBV30 NA TRBJ2-7 NA
TGTGCCAGCAGCTTAGGGGCAACTAATGAAAAACTGTTTTTT CASSLGATNEKLFF TRBV5-6 NA TRBJ1-4 NA
TGTGCCTGTCTCGGGGCCAACTATGGCTACACCTTC CACLGANYGYTF TRBV30 NA TRBJ1-2 NA
TGTGCCAGCTCACCGGGACGGAATTTCTACGAGCAGTACTTC CASSPGRNFYEQYF TRBV18 NA TRBJ2-7 NA
TGTGCCAGTAGTACTAGGACAGGGATGTACAATGAGCAGTTCTTC CASSTRTGMYNEQFF TRBV19 NA TRBJ2-1 TRBD1
TGTGCCAGCAGCTTTGGGACTAGCACTTCAGGGAACAGCTACGAGCAGTACTTC CASSFGTSTSGNSYEQYF TRBV7-2 NA TRBJ2-7 TRBD2
TGTGCCAGCAGCCGGACTAGCGGGGGGCCCCACAAAGGGGAGCTGTTTTTT CASSRTSGGPHKGELFF TRBV5-4 NA TRBJ2-2 TRBD2
TGTGCCAGCACTCCAAAGGGGGGGACAGGGGGTGAGTTGTACTTC CASTPKGGTGGELYF TRBV6-1 once TRBJ2-7 TRBD1
TGTGCCAGCAGCTCATTAGGACAGGGGGCGAATTCACCCCTCCACTTT CASSSLGQGANSPLHF TRBV5-6 NA TRBJ1-6 TRBD1
TGTGCCAGCATGGGCGGGAGGGCCGCAGAGACCCAGTACTTC CASMGGRAAETQYF TRBV2 NA TRBJ2-5 TRBD2
TGTGCCAGCACTGGGCAAATCTATAATTCACCCCTCCACTTT CASTGQIYNSPLHF TRBV6-5 few TRBJ1-6 NA
TGTGCCAGTAGTATGCTCCTGGCCGGTACAGATACGCAGTATTTT CASSMLLAGTDTQYF TRBV19 NA TRBJ2-3 NA
TGTGCCAGCAGCCGTTATAGCGGGACTAGCACAGATACGCAGTATTTT CASSRYSGTSTDTQYF TRBV14 NA TRBJ2-3 TRBD2
TGCGCCAGCAGTGTCTGGACAGTGGAGGATGAGCAGTTCTTC CASSVWTVEDEQFF TRBV10-1 NA TRBJ2-1 NA
TGTGCCAGCCGTGGTCGTTCCAATGAGCAGTTCTTC CASRGRSNEQFF TRBV7-3 few TRBJ2-1 NA
TGCGCCAGCAGCTTCCGGGCCGGGGATACGCAGTATTTT CASSFRAGDTQYF TRBV5-1 NA TRBJ2-3 NA
TGTGCCAGCAGCTTAGGGGGGCGCGGAACCTACGAGCAGTACTTC CASSLGGRGTYEQYF TRBV7-6 NA TRBJ2-7 NA
TGTGCCAGCAGCTCCGGGGCGAACACTGAAGCTTTCTTT CASSSGANTEAFF TRBV7-3 NA TRBJ1-1 NA
TGCGCCAGCATCCCGGCGGGGAACTACGAGCAGTACTTC CASIPAGNYEQYF TRBV10-1 NA TRBJ2-7 NA
TGTGCCAGCAAAGGGGGCGGGAGGCAAACCCAGTACTTC CASKGGGRQTQYF TRBV6-5 NA TRBJ2-5 NA
TGTGCCAGTAGTACCCCAGGACTAGCGGGGGGGGCGGATACGCAGTATTTT CASSTPGLAGGADTQYF TRBV19 NA TRBJ2-3 TRBD2
TGTGCCAGCAGACCCGGCTCATCTGGAAACACCATATATTTT CASRPGSSGNTIYF TRBV6-5 NA TRBJ1-3 NA
TGTGCCAGCAGCTACGGGACCCATTTCCGAGAGACCCAGTACTTC CASSYGTHFRETQYF TRBV7-2 few TRBJ2-5 NA
TGTGCCTGGACTAGAACTAGCACAGATACGCAGTATTTT CAWTRTSTDTQYF TRBV30 NA TRBJ2-3 NA
TGTGCCAGCTCACGCGGACAGGCGGGCACTGAAGCTTTCTTT CASSRGQAGTEAFF TRBV18 NA TRBJ1-1 TRBD1
TGTGCCAGCAGCCCGGGACTCCAACTGCAGCCCCAGCATTTT CASSPGLQLQPQHF TRBV7-8 NA TRBJ1-5 NA